The clone carrying this TCR beta chain was counted a single time. The antigen remains undetermined. The sample originates from a study of cytotoxic CD8 clonotypes in ibrutinib-treated CLL. The method was immunoSEQ multiplex PCR; TCRdb's version includes in-frame clones alone and lacks a portion of them. The table has 250,000 to 350,000 clones, around 77% seen once. Study outcomes and limitations: Upon ibrutinib response clonality rose, and upon progression it fell back toward baseline. The public clonotypes identified were infrequent and showed contraction or stability on treatment. Higher circulating CD8+ T-cell counts strongly accompanied higher baseline clonality, above age-matched healthy donors.

V was pared by 10 bases and J by 0 bases, with 8 bases between. The germline V gene has CDR1 ENHRY and CDR2 SYGVKD. The CDR3 has 12 amino acids. The V call is TRBV10-3, the J call TRBJ2-3; D not resolved. Material: PBMCs, obtained at disease progression, from a patient treated with ibrutinib. The sequence was collected from a human donor with chronic lymphocytic leukemia. The CDR3 DNA reads TGTGCCACCCTGACTAGCACAGATACGCAGTATTTT. It translates to CATLTSTDTQYF.